Listed here are 20 T cell receptor beta chains from one sample, sequenced in a study of T-cell memory formation after mild COVID-19. TCRdb independently ran MiXCR on the 5' RACE reads; one entry per CDR3 protein. The sample records 450,000 or so distinct CDR3 sequences, 20% being singletons. The source material was PBMCs or a T cell subset sorted from them (not recorded which). The source is an adult woman who had mild COVID-19 (a few samples of this study predate the infection). Cell type and time point are not known.

This clonotype was counted only a few times. The rearrangement joins TRBV7-9 to TRBJ1-1, with D perhaps matching TRBD1 (5 bases). Trimming pared 5 bases from V and 3 bases from J, leaving 19 bases between. This CDR3 is built from 16 residues. Per germline, CDR1 SEHNR and CDR2 FQNEAQ (reference sequence). The CDR3 sequence: CASSNTGGRGDTEAFF. In DNA form, the CDR3 reads TGTGCCAGCAGCAACACAGGAGGACGTGGGGACACTGAAGCTTTCTTT.

This chain uses TRBV20-1 with TRBJ2-7; D call uncertain. The CDR3 contains 14 residues. V lost 1 base to trimming and J lost 4 bases, with 14 bases between them. The germline gives CDR1 DFQATT, CDR2 SNEGSKA (reference sequence). CDR3 loop: CSARVLWVLYEQYF. In nucleotides, the CDR3 is TGCAGTGCTAGAGTCCTTTGGGTACTGTACGAGCAGTACTTC.

This clonotype was counted between two and nine times. The chain joins TRBV7-9 to TRBJ1-5; D remains ambiguous. V was shortened by 2 bases and J by 7 bases, with 6 bases between the two germline ends. From germline, CDR1 is SEHNR and CDR2 FQNEAQ (reference sequence). This CDR3 has 12 residues. The CDR3 reads CASSLSRQPQHF. CDR3 coding DNA: TGTGCCAGCAGCTTATCACGCCAGCCCCAGCATTTT.

This clonotype was counted a few times. This rearrangement joins TRBV18 to TRBJ2-6; 9 positions match TRBD1. This CDR3 has 19 amino acids. Germline lookup yields CDR1 KGHSH and CDR2 LQKENI. V lost 5 bases, J lost 2 bases, and 13 bases stayed unmatched. The CDR3 region is CASSVRGTGGNPGANVLTF. The CDR3 region has the DNA TGTGCCAGCTCAGTAAGGGGTACAGGGGGCAACCCTGGGGCCAACGTCCTGACTTTC.

The V gene is TRBV6-2 or TRBV6-3, the J gene TRBJ2-7; 7 bases map to TRBD1. In germline, CDR1 is MNHEY, CDR2 SVGEGT. The V segment lost 6 bases and the J segment 2 bases; nucleotides outside the gene matches: 4. This CDR3 spans 13 amino acids. The CDR3 sequence is CASRLTGTYEQYF. For the CDR3, the DNA is TGTGCCAGCAGGCTGACAGGGACCTACGAGCAGTACTTC.

The chain joins TRBV7-9 to TRBJ2-7; the match to TRBD2 covers 7 bases. The CDR3 is 15 residues long. Germline V CDR1 and CDR2: SEHNR, FQNEAQ (reference sequence). J gave up 0 bases and V 3 bases, and 5 bases lay outside the gene matches. CDR3 residues: CASSFLQRGSYEQYF. For the CDR3, the DNA is TGTGCCAGCAGCTTTCTCCAGCGGGGCTCCTACGAGCAGTACTTC.

The chain links TRBV6-6 to TRBJ2-5; 13 bases align to TRBD2. CDR3 length: 17 residues. Germline V CDR1 and CDR2: MNHNY, SVGAGI (reference sequence). V was clipped by 6 bases and J by 7 bases; unmatched bases: 14. The CDR3 protein is CASRAGLAGAISGTQYF. The CDR3 DNA is TGTGCCAGCAGGGCCGGACTAGCGGGGGCCATATCGGGGACCCAGTACTTC.

The chain recombines TRBV18 with TRBJ1-4; 7 nucleotides line up with TRBD1. Germline CDR1 KGHSH, CDR2 LQKENI. CDR3 length: 15 residues. V gave up 3 bases and J gave up 3 bases; unmatched junction bases: 4. CDR3 sequence reads: CASSPPGTANEKLFF. The DNA of the CDR3 is TGTGCCAGCTCACCCCCCGGGACAGCTAATGAAAAACTGTTTTTT.

V gene TRBV27 combines with J gene TRBJ2-7, with D possibly matching TRBD2 (6 bases). CDR3 length: 9 amino acids. CDR1 MNHEY and CDR2 SMNVEV come from the germline V gene (reference sequence). The chain's CDR3 is CASSPGTPV. CDR3 coding DNA: TGTGCCAGCAGTCCCGGGACTCCTGTT.

The V and J genes are TRBV27 and TRBJ1-2, with TRBD1 matching 10 bases. V lost 0 bases and J lost 5; bases outside the gene matches: 6. Germline CDR1 is MNHEY and CDR2 is SMNVEV (reference sequence). This CDR3 has 16 amino acids. Here the CDR3 reads CASSLSAGQGGYGYTF. In DNA, the CDR3 is TGTGCCAGCAGTTTATCGGCTGGACAGGGGGGATATGGCTACACCTTC.

The chain has TRBV9 and TRBJ2-7; unclear D gene. The CDR3 length is 13 residues. The V end was cut by 2 bases, the J end by 9 bases, with 15 bases between. Germline values: CDR1 SGDLS, CDR2 YYNGEE. The chain's CDR3 is CASSVDPSEGQYF. CDR3 coding DNA: TGTGCCAGCAGCGTCGACCCCTCGGAAGGGCAGTACTTC.

J is TRBJ2-7 and V is TRBV24-1, with D possibly TRBD2 on 6 matching bases. V shed 5 bases and J shed 5 bases, with 15 bases lying between them. CDR1 is KGHDR and CDR2 is SFDVKD in the germline V gene. There are 14 residues in the CDR3. CDR3 amino acids: CATSVSGSMHEQYF. CDR3 sequence (DNA): TGTGCCACCAGTGTTTCCGGGAGTATGCACGAGCAGTACTTC.

The chain is built from TRBV7-9 and TRBJ1-2; TRBD1 is a possible D gene (5 bases). The CDR3 is 14 amino acids. The germline gives CDR1 SEHNR, CDR2 FQNEAQ (reference sequence). Trimming cost V 2 bases and J 4 bases, with 11 bases left between them. The CDR3 bases are TGTGCCAGCAGCTTATCAGGGCAGGGCTATGGCTACACCTTC. This codes for CASSLSGQGYGYTF.

A few counts support this clonotype. V gene TRBV7-8 combines with J gene TRBJ2-5; 7 bases are a match to TRBD2. CDR3 size: 15 residues. V was clipped by 8 bases and J by 1 base; unmatched bases: 10. Germline assignment: CDR1 SGHVS and CDR2 FQNEAQ. Here the CDR3 DNA reads TGTGCCAGCTCCCGTAGCGGGTCCCCCCAAGAGACCCAGTACTTC. Translation: CASSRSGSPQETQYF.

V gene TRBV20-1 combines with J gene TRBJ2-7; D unresolved. This CDR3 has 12 amino acids. Between the trimmed V and J ends, which lost 2 bases and 0 bases, there was a span of 5 bases. Germline assignment: CDR1 DFQATT and CDR2 SNEGSKA (reference sequence). The CDR3 here is CSARKTSYEQYF. In DNA, the CDR3 is TGCAGTGCTAGAAAAACCTCCTACGAGCAGTACTTC.

This CDR3 reads CASSQEWAGTEAFF. The CDR3 DNA reads TGCGCCAGCAGCCAAGAGTGGGCGGGGACTGAAGCTTTCTTT. The chain uses TRBV4-3 and TRBJ1-1; D remains unclear. The V end lost 0 bases, the J end lost 5 bases, and 10 bases lay between the germline ends. Per the germline V gene, CDR1 is LGHNA and CDR2 is YSLEER. CDR3 length: 14 residues.

This clonotype was recorded a few times. V usage is TRBV4-3 and J usage is TRBJ2-6, with D hard to call. The V end lost 0 bases, the J end lost 0 bases, and 12 bases lay between the germline ends. The V gene's germline CDR1 is LGHNA and CDR2 YSLEER. This CDR3 is built from 18 residues. CDR3 DNA sequence: TGCGCCAGCAGCCAAGAGGGATCTTTGGGCTCTGGGGCCAACGTCCTGACTTTC. It yields the protein CASSQEGSLGSGANVLTF.

The chain carries TRBV7-7 and TRBJ2-1; 12 bases line up with TRBD1. V shed 2 bases, J shed 8 bases, and the junction held 10 bases outside the gene matches. In germline, CDR1 is SSHAT, CDR2 FNYEAQ (reference sequence). The CDR3 has 17 residues. In DNA, the CDR3 is TGTGCCAGCAGCTTACATAGTGGGACAGGGGGCCGGGATGAGCAGTTCTTC. As protein: CASSLHSGTGGRDEQFF.

The V and J genes are TRBV11-2 and TRBJ2-7, with 12 bases lining up with TRBD2. V was clipped by 1 base and J by 3 bases; unmatched bases: 4. CDR3 length equals 16 residues. The germline CDR1 and CDR2 sequences are SGHAT and FQNNGV. DNA for the CDR3: TGTGCCAGCAGCTTAGCCACGGGACTAGCGGGCTACGAGCAGTACTTC. This translates into CASSLATGLAGYEQYF.

This chain uses TRBV20-1 with TRBJ2-3; 8 bases line up with TRBD2. Losses at the gene ends were 7 bases for V and 1 base for J; bases not matched to a gene: 1. CDR1 is DFQATT and CDR2 is SNEGSKA in the germline V gene (reference sequence). The CDR3 is 12 amino acids. This CDR3 is CSGRGGTDTQYF. CDR3 sequence (DNA): TGCAGTGGGCGGGGGGGCACAGATACGCAGTATTTT.